Reported below is one T cell receptor (beta chain). Antigen: not known. This sample stems from a study of early T cells in non-severe SARS-CoV-2 infection. General study results and limits: The study's VDJdb matching favored anti-spike CD8 responses and missed private and CD4 specificities.

TCRdb independently ran MiXCR on the 5' RACE reads; one entry per CDR3 protein. Of more than 35,000 distinct CDR3 sequences in the sample, 5% to 6.5% were seen once. Germline CDR1 is SGHNT and CDR2 is YENEEA. The CDR3 has 14 residues. The J segment lost 6 bases and the V segment lost 4 bases, leaving 7 bases of the junction unmatched. This chain joins TRBV11-3 and TRBJ1-2, with 8 positions matching TRBD1. Input material: whole blood. This clonotype was sampled from an adult who was a healthcare worker with PCR-confirmed SARS-CoV-2 infection or an uninfected control (not recorded which). CDR3 loop: CASSSLRGRNGYTF. DNA of the CDR3: TGTGCCAGCAGCTCCCTCAGGGGGCGTAATGGCTACACCTTC.